This TCR beta chain was retrieved from a study of control samples from healthy donors and cancer patients. V was shortened by 5 bases and J by 7 bases, with 12 bases between the two germline ends. Germline CDR1 reads SGHAT; CDR2 reads FQNNGV. This CDR3 has 13 amino acids. TCRdb's table, derived via immunoSEQ multiplex PCR, lists solely in-frame clones and lacks some. The sample lists 95,000 to 150,000 clones; about nine tenths were seen once. In this sample, this clone turned up once. V and J are TRBV11-2 and TRBJ2-1; D may be TRBD2 (5 bases). Sequencing was carried out using blood. The clonotype was recovered from a man aged 35-49 years in good health. CDR3 DNA sequence: TGTGCCAGCAGCCCACGGGGAGCAAATGAGCAGTTCTTC. Its protein is CASSPRGANEQFF.